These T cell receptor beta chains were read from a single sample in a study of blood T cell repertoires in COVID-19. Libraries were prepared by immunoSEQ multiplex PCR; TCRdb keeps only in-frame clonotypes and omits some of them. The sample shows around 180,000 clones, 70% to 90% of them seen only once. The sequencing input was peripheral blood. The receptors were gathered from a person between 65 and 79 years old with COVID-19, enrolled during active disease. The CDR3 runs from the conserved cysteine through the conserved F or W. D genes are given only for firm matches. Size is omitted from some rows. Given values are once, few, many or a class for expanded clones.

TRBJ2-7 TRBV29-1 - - CSAMRSQGFEQYF TGCAGCGCCATGAGGAGTCAGGGCTTCGAGCAGTACTTC
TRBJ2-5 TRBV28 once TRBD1 CASRGQGQWETQYF TGTGCCAGCAGGGGACAGGGTCAATGGGAGACCCAGTACTTC
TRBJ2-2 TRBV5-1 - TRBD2 CASSRLAGGNTGELFF TGCGCCAGCAGCCGACTAGCGGGAGGAAACACCGGGGAGCTGTTTTTT
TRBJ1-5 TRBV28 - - CASSLQGGQPQHF TGTGCCAGCAGTTTACAGGGTGGACAGCCCCAGCATTTT
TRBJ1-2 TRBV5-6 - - CASSPPGGGNYGYTF TGTGCCAGCAGCCCCCCGGGGGGCGGAAACTATGGCTACACCTTC
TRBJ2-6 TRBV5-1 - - CASSLSGSSGANVLTF TGCGCCAGCAGCTTGAGCGGCAGCTCTGGGGCCAACGTCCTGACTTTC
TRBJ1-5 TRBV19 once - CASSILGANNQPQHF TGTGCCAGTAGTATCTTAGGGGCCAATAATCAGCCCCAGCATTTT
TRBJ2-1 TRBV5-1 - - CASSLEGVPSYNEQFF TGCGCCAGCAGCTTGGAGGGGGTCCCCTCCTACAATGAGCAGTTCTTC
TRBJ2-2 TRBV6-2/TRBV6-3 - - CASSYAILANTGELFF TGTGCCAGCAGTTACGCCATACTCGCGAACACCGGGGAGCTGTTTTTT
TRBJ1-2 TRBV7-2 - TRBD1 CASSSTRGQEGYTF TGTGCCAGCAGCTCGACCAGGGGGCAGGAGGGCTACACCTTC
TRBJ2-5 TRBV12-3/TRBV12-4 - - CASSPVPDRGQYF TGTGCCAGCAGTCCCGTCCCAGATAGGGGCCAGTACTTC
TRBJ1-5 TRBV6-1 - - CASSDYGGRGRGNQPQHF TGTGCCAGCAGTGATTACGGGGGGCGAGGGCGCGGCAATCAGCCCCAGCATTTT
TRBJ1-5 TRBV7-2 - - CASSQNSNQPQHF TGTGCCAGCAGCCAAAATAGCAATCAGCCCCAGCATTTT
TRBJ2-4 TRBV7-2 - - CASSSGLAGIQYF TGTGCCAGCAGCTCTGGCCTAGCCGGCATTCAGTACTTC
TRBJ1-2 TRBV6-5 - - CASTAGLDGYTF TGTGCCAGCACGGCAGGGTTGGATGGCTACACCTTC
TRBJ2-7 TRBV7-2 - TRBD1 CASGGSGTGAYEQYF TGTGCCAGCGGGGGTAGCGGGACAGGGGCGTACGAGCAGTACTTC
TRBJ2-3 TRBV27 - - CASSSFTDTQYF TGTGCCAGCAGTTCTTTCACAGATACGCAGTATTTT
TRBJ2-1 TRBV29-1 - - CSVPSRRTRRTSYNEQFF TGCAGCGTTCCTTCCAGGAGGACGAGGCGAACGAGCTACAATGAGCAGTTCTTC